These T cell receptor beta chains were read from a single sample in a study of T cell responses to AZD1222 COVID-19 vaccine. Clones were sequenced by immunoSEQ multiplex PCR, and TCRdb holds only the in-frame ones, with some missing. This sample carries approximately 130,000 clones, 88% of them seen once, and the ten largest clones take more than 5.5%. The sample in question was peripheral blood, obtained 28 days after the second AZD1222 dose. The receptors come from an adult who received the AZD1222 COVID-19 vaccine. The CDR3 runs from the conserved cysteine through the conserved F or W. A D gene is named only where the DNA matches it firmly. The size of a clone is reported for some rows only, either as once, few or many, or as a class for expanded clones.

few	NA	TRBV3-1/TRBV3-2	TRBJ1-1	TGTGCCAGCAGCCAACGGGGACAACCGAACACTGAAGCTTTCTTT	CASSQRGQPNTEAFF
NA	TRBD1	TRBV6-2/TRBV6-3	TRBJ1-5	TGTGCCAGCAGCCGGACAGGGGTATATCAGCCCCAGCATTTT	CASSRTGVYQPQHF
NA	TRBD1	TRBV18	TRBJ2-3	TGTGCCAGCTCACCTGGACAGGGGCGAGGAGATACGCAGTATTTT	CASSPGQGRGDTQYF
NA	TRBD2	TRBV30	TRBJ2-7	TGTGCCTGGAGGGGAGGGAGCTACGAGCAGTACTTC	CAWRGGSYEQYF
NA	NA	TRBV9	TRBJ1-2	TGTGCCAGCAGCGGGGGATCAGGGGTTGGCTACACCTTC	CASSGGSGVGYTF
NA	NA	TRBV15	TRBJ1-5	TGTGCCACCAGCAGAGCCGGGCAGCCCCAGCATTTT	CATSRAGQPQHF
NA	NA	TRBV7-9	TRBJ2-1	TGTGCCAGCAGCTTAACTTCCTACAATGAGCAGTTCTTC	CASSLTSYNEQFF
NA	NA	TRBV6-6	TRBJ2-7	TGTGCCAGCAGTTACTCGGAATTTAACGAGCAGTACTTC	CASSYSEFNEQYF
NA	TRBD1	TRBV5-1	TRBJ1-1	TGCGCCAGCAGCTTGGTAGACAGGGTGAACACTGAAGCTTTCTTT	CASSLVDRVNTEAFF
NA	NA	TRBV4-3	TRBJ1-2	TGCGCCAGCAGCCAAGAGGCGGCTAACTATGGCTACACCTTC	CASSQEAANYGYTF
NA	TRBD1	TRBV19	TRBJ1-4	TGTGCCAGTAGTGTCCAACAGGGGGCGGGTAATGAAAAACTGTTTTTT	CASSVQQGAGNEKLFF
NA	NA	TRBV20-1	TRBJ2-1	TGCAGTGCTACTGACCGCACTCTCCCTCACAATGAGCAGTTCTTC	CSATDRTLPHNEQFF
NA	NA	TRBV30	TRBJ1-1	TGTGCCTGGAATCTAGGACAGAACACTGAAGCTTTCTTT	CAWNLGQNTEAFF
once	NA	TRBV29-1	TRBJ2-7	TGCAGCGTTGTCCTCTCCTACGAGCAGTACTTC	CSVVLSYEQYF
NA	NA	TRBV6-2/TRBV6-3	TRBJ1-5	TGTGCCAGCAGTTACGTGAGGTCTCAGCCCCAGCATTTT	CASSYVRSQPQHF
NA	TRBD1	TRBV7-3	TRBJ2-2	TGTGCCAGCAGCCCGCCCCGGACAGGGAAAAACACCGGGGAGCTGTTTTTT	CASSPPRTGKNTGELFF
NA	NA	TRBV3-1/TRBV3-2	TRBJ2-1	TGTGCCAGCAGCCAAGCGAGGACAGCCTACAATGAGCAGTTCTTC	CASSQARTAYNEQFF
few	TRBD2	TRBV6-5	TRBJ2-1	TGTGCCAGCAGGTGGCTAGCGGGTTACAATGAGCAGTTCTTC	CASRWLAGYNEQFF
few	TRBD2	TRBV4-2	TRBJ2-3	TGTGCCAGCAGCCACAACTTTGTTCTAGCGGGAGAGGCAGATACGCAGTATTTT	CASSHNFVLAGEADTQYF
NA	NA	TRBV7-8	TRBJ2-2	TGTGCCAGCAGCTTCAGGGAGGGGGACACCGGGGAGCTGTTTTTT	CASSFREGDTGELFF
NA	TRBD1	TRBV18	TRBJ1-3	TGTGCCAGCTCGCGGATGGGGACAGGGGATCGTTCTGGAAACACCATATATTTT	CASSRMGTGDRSGNTIYF
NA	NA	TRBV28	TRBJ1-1	TGTGCCAGCAGTTTATATGGGGCCCGGAACACTGAAGCTTTCTTT	CASSLYGARNTEAFF
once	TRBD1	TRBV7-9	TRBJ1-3	TGTGCCAGCAGCAGCACCGGGACAGCTGGAAACACCATATATTTT	CASSSTGTAGNTIYF
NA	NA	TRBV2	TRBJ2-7	TGTGCCAGCAGTGACGGCAGGGGCCCGTGGGAGCAGTACTTC	CASSDGRGPWEQYF
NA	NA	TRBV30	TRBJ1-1	TGTGCCTGGAGCTGGGCATCGAACACTGAAGCTTTCTTT	CAWSWASNTEAFF
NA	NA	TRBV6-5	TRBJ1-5	TGTGCCAGCAGTTACTCGAAAACTAGCAATCAGCCCCAGCATTTT	CASSYSKTSNQPQHF
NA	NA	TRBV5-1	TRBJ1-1	TGCGCCAGCAGCTTCGCCCCAGGGAAGGACACTGAAGCTTTCTTT	CASSFAPGKDTEAFF
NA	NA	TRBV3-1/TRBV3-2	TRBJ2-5	TGTGCCAGCAGCCAGGCTCCTTTCCGGGAGACCAATGGCGAAGAGACCCAGTACTTC	CASSQAPFRETNGEETQYF
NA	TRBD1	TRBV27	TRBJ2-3	TGTGCCAGCAGATTTAGAGGGGGCCCTACTAACACAGATACGCAGTATTTT	CASRFRGGPTNTDTQYF
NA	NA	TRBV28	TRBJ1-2	TGTGCCAGCAGCCCAGGGACGAGATATCAGGGCTATGGCTACACCTTC	CASSPGTRYQGYGYTF
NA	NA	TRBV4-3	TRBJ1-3	TGCGCCAGCAGTCTCACAGGGACTGGAAACACCATATATTTT	CASSLTGTGNTIYF
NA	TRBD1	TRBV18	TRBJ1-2	TGTGCCAGCTCTCAGACCCGGACAGGGGGAATTGACTATGGCTACACCTTC	CASSQTRTGGIDYGYTF
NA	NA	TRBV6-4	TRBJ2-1	TGTGCCACCCGGCGGGGCGGTAGCTCCTACAATGAGCAGTTCTTC	CATRRGGSSYNEQFF